One sample yielded the 5 T cell receptor beta chains listed below, sequenced in a study of shared clonotypes between healthy human individuals (dated by TCRdb to 2018 to 2021). Library method: the immunoSEQ multiplex PCR assay. TCRdb carries this immuneACCESS record with in-frame sequences only. Its versions omit some clonotypes, under half of them owing to an unresolved V gene in the studies checked, with the rest unexplained. The sample table holds more than 2 million clones, of which 93% were seen once. Over 1.5% of the sample belongs to the ten largest clones. CD8 naive samples were CD45RO-negative cells positively selected for CCR7, giving a CD45RA+CCR7+ population that excluded TemRA cells. The sample consisted of naive CD8+ T cells from PBMCs. Read against the paper, the sample's cell subset or site label means: CD45RA+CCR7+. The receptors here all came from a man younger than 35 in good health. Some clones in this sample may be carry-over from other donors' samples.

This chain joins TRBV6-5 and TRBJ2-2, with 7 bases aligning to TRBD1. Germline V gene data show CDR1 as MNHEY and CDR2 as SVGAGI. The CDR3 contains 15 residues. The V and J ends lost 2 bases and 6 bases, in that order; junction bases with no gene match: 6. CDR3 nucleotide sequence: TGTGCCAGCAGTTACACAAGACAGGGTGCCGGGGAGCTGTTTTTT. This sequence encodes CASSYTRQGAGELFF.

The chain carries TRBV28 and TRBJ2-2, with TRBD2 identical over 13 bases. Germline V lookup: CDR1 MDHEN, CDR2 SYDVKM. CDR3 length: 18 residues. V shed 3 bases, J shed 1 base, and the junction held 5 bases outside the gene matches. The CDR3 region has the DNA TGTGCCAGCAGTTTTCCACTAGCGGGAGGGGAGAACACCGGGGAGCTGTTTTTT. Protein product: CASSFPLAGGENTGELFF.

The V and J genes are TRBV7-8 and TRBJ2-5; 9 bases match TRBD2. CDR1 is SGHVS and CDR2 is FQNEAQ in the germline V gene. The V and J ends lost 1 base and 3 bases, in that order; junction bases with no gene match: 0. This CDR3 is 14 amino acids long. CDR3 sequence (DNA): TGTGCCAGCAGCTTAGGACTAGCGGAAGAGACCCAGTACTTC. This encodes CASSLGLAEETQYF.

The rearrangement joins TRBV2 to TRBJ2-4; 9 positions match TRBD1. The CDR3 totals 18 residues. CDR1 is SNHLY, CDR2 FYNNEI, per germline. V was clipped by 4 bases and J by 1 base; unmatched bases: 11. CDR3 residues: CASSVGRGTGPAKNIQYF. In DNA form, the CDR3 reads TGTGCCAGCAGTGTGGGACGGGGGACAGGGCCCGCCAAAAACATTCAGTACTTC.

CDR3 nucleotide sequence: TGTGCCAGCAGTTATGGTCGGGGAGCTGGAAACACCATATATTTT. This sequence encodes CASSYGRGAGNTIYF. The chain uses TRBV28 and TRBJ1-3; D remains ambiguous. Looked up from germline, CDR1 is MDHEN and CDR2 is SYDVKM. V was clipped by 4 bases and J by 2 bases, with 12 bases between them. CDR3 length: 15 amino acids.